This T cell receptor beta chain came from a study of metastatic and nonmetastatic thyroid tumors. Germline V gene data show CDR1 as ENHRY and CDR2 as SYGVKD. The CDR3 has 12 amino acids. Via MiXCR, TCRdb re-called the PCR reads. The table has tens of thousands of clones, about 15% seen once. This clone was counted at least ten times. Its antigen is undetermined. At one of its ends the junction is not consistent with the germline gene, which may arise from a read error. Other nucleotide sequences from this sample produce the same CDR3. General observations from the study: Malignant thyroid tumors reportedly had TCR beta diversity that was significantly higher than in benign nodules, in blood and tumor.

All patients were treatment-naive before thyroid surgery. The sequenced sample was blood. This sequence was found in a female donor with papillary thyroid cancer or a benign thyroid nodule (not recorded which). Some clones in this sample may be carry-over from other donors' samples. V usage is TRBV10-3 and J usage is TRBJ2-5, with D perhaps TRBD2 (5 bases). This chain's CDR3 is CAIGRLGETQYF. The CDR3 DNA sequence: TGTGCCATCGGGCGGCTGGGAGAGACTCAGTACTTC.